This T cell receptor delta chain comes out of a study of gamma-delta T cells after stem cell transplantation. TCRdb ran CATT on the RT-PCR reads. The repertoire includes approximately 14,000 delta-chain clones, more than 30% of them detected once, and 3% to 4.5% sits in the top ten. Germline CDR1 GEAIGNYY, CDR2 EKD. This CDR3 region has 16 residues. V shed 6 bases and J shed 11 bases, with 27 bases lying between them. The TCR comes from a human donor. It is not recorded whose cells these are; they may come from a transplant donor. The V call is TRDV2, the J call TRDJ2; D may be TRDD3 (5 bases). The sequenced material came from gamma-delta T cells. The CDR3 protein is CACYLWVILKTSQLFF. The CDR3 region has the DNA TGTGCCTGTTACCTCTGGGTGATCCTGAAGACATCCCAACTCTTCTTT.